This TCR beta chain was captured by sequencing in a study of radiotherapy plus CTLA-4 blockade in lung cancer. Whole-study context: Across the patients, objective responses occurred in 18%, and disease control in roughly 30%. Broader study findings: Subsequent to radiotherapy plus ipilimumab, tumor-derived TCR clones underwent expansion in blood.

Germline CDR1 reads MGHRA; CDR2 reads YSYEKL. The CDR3 is made up of 16 amino acids. Trimming shortened V by 0 bases and J by 2 bases, and 11 bases separated the two germline ends. Some clones are missing from TCRdb's copy, which holds only in-frame ones; the method was immunoSEQ multiplex PCR. The profile shows about 97,000 clones, approximately 74% of them singletons. To note about this clone: Its target is unknown.

Those with chemo-refractory metastatic non-small-cell lung cancer were treated with focal radiation combined with CTLA-4 blockade using ipilimumab. The receptor was derived from a human donor with non-small cell lung cancer who had a partial response to radiotherapy plus ipilimumab. Some clones in this sample may be carry-over from other donors' samples. The chain recombines TRBV4-1 with TRBJ1-5; TRBD1 might be the D (5 bases). The sequencing here drew on peripheral blood, taken from a patient treated with radiotherapy plus ipilimumab. CDR3 amino acids: CASSQDRGIGNQPQHF. DNA of the CDR3: TGCGCCAGCAGCCAAGATCGGGGGATCGGCAATCAGCCCCAGCATTTT.